These T cell receptor beta chains were read from a single sample in a study of blood T cell repertoires in COVID-19. The assay was immunoSEQ multiplex PCR, and TCRdb's table has in-frame clones only and misses some. The sample carries fewer than 60,000 clones, 65% to 80% recorded once. Sequenced material: peripheral blood. These receptor sequences come from a man aged 65-85 years with acute or convalescent COVID-19. Each CDR3 is given with its conserved first and last residue. D genes are given only for firm matches. Rows may omit the clone size; those that give it use once, few, many or a size class.

j_call: TRBJ2-4
clone_size: once
d_call: .
v_call: TRBV12-3/TRBV12-4
cdr3_nt: TGTGCCAGCAGTTCAGGGGACATTCAGTACTTC
cdr3_aa: CASSSGDIQYF

j_call: TRBJ2-7
clone_size: .
d_call: TRBD1
v_call: TRBV9
cdr3_nt: TGTGCCAGCAGCGAAGGACAGGGGAGAGGCGAGCAGTACTTC
cdr3_aa: CASSEGQGRGEQYF

j_call: TRBJ1-6
clone_size: .
d_call: .
v_call: TRBV5-8
cdr3_nt: TGTGCCAGCAGCTTAAATCGGGGGTCCTATAATTCACCCCTCCACTTT
cdr3_aa: CASSLNRGSYNSPLHF

j_call: TRBJ2-5
clone_size: .
d_call: .
v_call: TRBV24-1
cdr3_nt: TGTGCCACCAGTGACCCGACCCGCGGGGAGACCCAGTACTTC
cdr3_aa: CATSDPTRGETQYF

j_call: TRBJ2-7
clone_size: few
d_call: TRBD1
v_call: TRBV6-5
cdr3_nt: TGTGCCAGCAGTATCCCCGGGACAGGGCGCGAGCAGTACTTC
cdr3_aa: CASSIPGTGREQYF

j_call: TRBJ2-3
clone_size: .
d_call: TRBD2
v_call: TRBV29-1
cdr3_nt: TGCAGCGTGGCTAGCGGAACTAGCACAGATACGCAGTATTTT
cdr3_aa: CSVASGTSTDTQYF

j_call: TRBJ2-1
clone_size: .
d_call: TRBD2
v_call: TRBV2
cdr3_nt: TGTGCCAGCAGTATCAGCGGGAGATCCAACAATGAGCAGTTCTTC
cdr3_aa: CASSISGRSNNEQFF

j_call: TRBJ2-7
clone_size: .
d_call: TRBD2
v_call: TRBV6-2/TRBV6-3
cdr3_nt: TGTGCCAGCAGCCACGGACTAGCGGGAGGATCCCACGAGCAGTACTTC
cdr3_aa: CASSHGLAGGSHEQYF

j_call: TRBJ2-5
clone_size: .
d_call: .
v_call: TRBV2
cdr3_nt: TGTGCCAGCAGGACAGGTGGGGAGACCCAGTACTTC
cdr3_aa: CASRTGGETQYF

j_call: TRBJ2-7
clone_size: .
d_call: .
v_call: TRBV6-2/TRBV6-3
cdr3_nt: TGTGCCAGCAGTTACTCGAGGGCCAGGCCCTACGAGCAGTACTTC
cdr3_aa: CASSYSRARPYEQYF

j_call: TRBJ2-1
clone_size: .
d_call: .
v_call: TRBV5-4
cdr3_nt: TGTGCCAGCAGCCCGGGACTCCCCTCCTACAATGAGCAGTTCTTC
cdr3_aa: CASSPGLPSYNEQFF